The clone carrying this TCR beta chain was seen more than once but under ten times. This CDR3 contains 17 residues. Trimming shortened V by 0 bases and J by 2 bases, and 15 bases separated the two germline ends. Germline assignment: CDR1 LGHNA and CDR2 YNFKEQ. The authors prepared the TCRbeta library with unique molecular identifiers. TCRdb reanalysed the PCR reads using MiXCR and keeps one entry per CDR3 protein. This repertoire shows 380,000 or so distinct CDR3 sequences, less than 15% found once; its top ten account for approximately 4.2%. The data originate from a study of T-cell reconstitution after alpha-beta-depleted transplantation in children.

This specimen consisted of PBMCs, obtained from the stem cell graft. The chain employs TRBV4-2 and TRBJ2-3; D gene unclear. This sequence originates from a human donor who donated a stem cell graft to a child with Fanconi anemia. As DNA, the CDR3 is TGTGCCAGCAGCCAAGATGTGGCCGCACATCCCACAGATACGCAGTATTTT. Its translation: CASSQDVAAHPTDTQYF.